Sequencing of this T cell receptor beta chain was carried out in a study of blood T cell repertoires in COVID-19. Whole-study context: Samples of COVID-19 (acute and convalescent) were obtained from the United States, Italy and Spain.

Germline V gene data show CDR1 as LGHNA and CDR2 as YSLEER. CDR3 length: 15 amino acids. Losses at the gene ends were 1 base for V and 2 bases for J; bases not matched to a gene: 5. Cohorts were assigned according to the clinical history that participants reported. Method: immunoSEQ multiplex PCR; TCRdb's copy keeps in-frame clones and lacks some. The table has around 170,000 clones, just over 85% seen once. The sequenced sample consisted of PBMCs or T cells enriched from blood (not recorded which). This sequence originates from a woman between 18 and 30 years old who had recovered from COVID-19. The V and J genes are TRBV4-3 and TRBJ2-7; 7 positions agree with TRBD1. The CDR3 spells CASSQAGQQTYEQYF. CDR3 in DNA: TGCGCCAGCAGCCAAGCGGGACAGCAAACCTACGAGCAGTACTTC.